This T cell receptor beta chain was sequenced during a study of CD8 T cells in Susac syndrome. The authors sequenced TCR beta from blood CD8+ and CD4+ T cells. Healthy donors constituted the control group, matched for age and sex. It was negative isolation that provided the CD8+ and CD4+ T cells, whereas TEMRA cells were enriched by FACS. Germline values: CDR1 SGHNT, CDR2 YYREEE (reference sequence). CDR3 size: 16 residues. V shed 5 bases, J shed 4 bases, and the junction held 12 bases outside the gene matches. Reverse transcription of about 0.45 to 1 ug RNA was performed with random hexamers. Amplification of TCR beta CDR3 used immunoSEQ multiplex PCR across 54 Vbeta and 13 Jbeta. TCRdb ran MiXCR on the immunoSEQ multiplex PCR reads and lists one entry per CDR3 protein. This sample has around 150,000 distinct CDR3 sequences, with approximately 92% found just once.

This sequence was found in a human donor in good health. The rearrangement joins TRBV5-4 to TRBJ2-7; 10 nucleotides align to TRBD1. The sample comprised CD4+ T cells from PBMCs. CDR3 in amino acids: CASSLVDGTGDYEQYF. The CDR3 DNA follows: TGTGCCAGCAGTCTGGTAGATGGGACAGGGGATTACGAGCAGTACTTC.